Presented here are 9 T cell receptor beta chains from one specimen sequenced in a study of OX40 agonist ivuxolimab in advanced cancers. The repertoire was sequenced with immunoSEQ multiplex PCR; TCRdb's copy has only in-frame clones and lacks some. The sample lists fewer than 60,000 clones, 75% to 90% occurring once. Sequencing used CD4+ or CD8+ T cells sorted from blood, obtained in a trial of the OX40 agonist ivuxolimab. Receptors originate from an adult with an advanced solid tumor such as melanoma, head and neck, liver or kidney cancer.

CDR3 nucleotides: TGTGCCAGCAGCTTAGATGGACAGAGGAACACTGAAGCTTTCTTT. Its translation is CASSLDGQRNTEAFF. This chain joins TRBV7-9 and TRBJ1-1, with a weak D call TRBD1 (6 bases). The CDR3 loop spans 15 amino acids. V gave up 1 base and J gave up 1 base, with 10 bases separating them. CDR1 and CDR2 from the germline V gene are SEHNR and FQNEAQ (reference sequence).

This chain links TRBV7-2 with TRBJ1-4; maybe TRBD1 (5 bases). There are 16 residues in the CDR3. The germline V gene has CDR1 SGHTA and CDR2 FQGNSA. Trimming left V 5 bases short and J 0 bases short, with 13 bases between. Here the CDR3 reads CASSRGLTATNEKLFF. CDR3 nucleotide sequence: TGTGCCAGCAGCCGGGGACTTACTGCAACTAATGAAAAACTGTTTTTT.

This clone was observed a single time. The rearrangement links TRBV19 to TRBJ2-7, with D possibly called TRBD1 or TRBD2 (6 bases each). V lost 1 base to trimming and J lost 3 bases, with 13 bases between them. CDR3 size: 15 residues. The germline CDR1 and CDR2 sequences are LNHDA and SQIVND (reference sequence). CDR3 region: CASSIAKGGFYEQYF. The CDR3 coding sequence is TGTGCCAGTAGTATAGCTAAGGGGGGCTTCTACGAGCAGTACTTC.

The chain recombines TRBV6-6 with TRBJ2-1; possible D gene TRBD2, 6 bases. Germline V gene lookup returns CDR1 MNHNY and CDR2 SVGAGI (reference sequence). V shed 2 bases and J shed 3 bases, with 8 bases lying between them. The CDR3 extends over 14 amino acids. CDR3 nucleotides: TGTGCCAGCAGTTACGCGGGAAACTACAATGAGCAGTTCTTC. This gives the protein CASSYAGNYNEQFF.

The chain employs TRBV10-3 and TRBJ1-2, with D perhaps TRBD1 (6 bases). Germline V lookup: CDR1 ENHRY, CDR2 SYGVKD. V lost 0 bases, J lost 7 bases, and 9 bases lay in between. This CDR3 contains 13 residues. CDR3 sequence reads: CAISESTGRGYTF. In DNA, the CDR3 is TGTGCCATCAGTGAGTCGACAGGCCGTGGCTACACCTTC.

CDR3 amino acids: CASSQIVRAPNTEAFF. CDR3 DNA: TGCGCCAGCAGTCAAATAGTCAGGGCGCCGAACACTGAAGCTTTCTTT. The gene calls are TRBV23-1 and TRBJ1-1; D might be TRBD1 (5 bases). TRBV23-1 is labeled an ORF, and its function is uncertain. V dropped 2 bases and J dropped 1 base, with 14 bases sitting between them. This CDR3 region has 16 residues.

This clone has a single count. The chain couples TRBV4-3 to TRBJ1-6; D ambiguous. Between the trimmed V and J ends, which lost 4 bases and 10 bases, there was a span of 20 bases. The CDR3 covers 16 residues. Germline V gives CDR1 LGHNA, CDR2 YSLEER. For the CDR3, the DNA is TGCGCCAGCAGCCCACAAATAGGGCAATTAGGGTCACCCCTCCACTTT. It translates to CASSPQIGQLGSPLHF.

This clone showed up just once. The chain joins TRBV29-1 to TRBJ2-1; D is perhaps TRBD1 (6 bases). The CDR3 covers 13 residues. With 3 bases removed from V and 10 bases from J, the gap between germline ends came to 16 bases. Germline CDR1 SQVTM, CDR2 ANQGSEA. CDR3 nucleotide sequence: TGCAGCGTTGAGCCCAGGGGAGTTGGGGAGCAGTTCTTC. Encoded protein: CSVEPRGVGEQFF.

The rearrangement links TRBV7-8 to TRBJ2-7; 7 nucleotides agree with TRBD1. CDR1 and CDR2 from the germline V gene are SGHVS and FQNEAQ. The CDR3 consists of 15 residues. Trimming at V came to 5 bases and at J to 1 base, leaving 8 bases not matched to a gene. CDR3 DNA sequence: TGTGCCAGCAGCCACACAGAGGGGGCATCCTACGAGCAGTACTTC. Protein: CASSHTEGASYEQYF.